The source of this TCR beta chain is a study of T cells in Graves' hyperthyroidism and ophthalmopathy (dated by TCRdb to between 2018 and 2020). Turning to the overall study: Peripheral blood was sampled at the time of initial diagnosis, prior to any treatment. A discovery cohort of 95 to 100 patients, roughly 45 with Graves' ophthalmopathy and approximately 57 with stable Graves' hyperthyroidism, was used to find distinguishing TCR V-J signatures. Whether ophthalmopathy could be predicted prospectively was tested in an independent validation cohort made up of some 20 hyperthyroidism patients plus 17 patients who later progressed to ophthalmopathy. The 100 or so discovery patients were randomly split 7:3 into training and test sets. Thyroid tissue and blood T-cell repertoires from several Graves' hyperthyroidism patients were also compared in the study. Following sampling, methimazole starting at 30 mg daily was given to hyperthyroidism patients, and high-dose intravenous methylprednisolone was given to ophthalmopathy patients. According to the paper, TCR Vbeta CDR3 sequencing was carried out on 135 peripheral blood samples, which came from fewer than 50 ophthalmopathy, under 85 hyperthyroidism and roughly 17 progressor patients.

Here is what the overall study found, with its caveats: Sample size was not statistically predetermined, and investigators were not blinded to group allocation. A model built on a 13 V-J signature distinguished ophthalmopathy from stable hyperthyroidism, reaching approximately 89% sensitivity and under 84% specificity in cross-validation and 80%/75% in testing. Most expanded thyroid clonotypes (frequency above 0.001) were also detected in blood, a finding suggesting that blood repertoires may reflect thyroid immune responses. During validation, the model predicted progression to ophthalmopathy a median of about 6.5 months ahead of onset, with more than 55% sensitivity and 72% to 85% specificity.

The CDR3 measures 11 amino acids from cysteine to phenylalanine. The kept DNA is CDR3 alone, 33 bases in frame from the first base. V drops 6 bases and J drops 8 bases, leaving 13 bases in between. Looking up the germline V gene (reference sequence) yields CDR1 DFQATT and CDR2 SNEGSKA. Stable Graves' hyperthyroidism was defined as no progression to ophthalmopathy during 18 months of follow-up. Hyperthyroidism patients were newly diagnosed, had a disease duration of under 2 months, and were aged 18 to 65 years. Patients with uncontrolled infections, other autoimmune diseases, pregnancy or lactation were excluded. Diagnoses were established on the basis of clinical symptoms, serum thyroxine and TRAb, thyroid ultrasound, and orbital computed tomography. PBMCs were separated from 8 to 10 ml of fresh peripheral blood using Ficoll-Paque density gradient centrifugation. Total RNA was extracted with Trizol reagent, and quality was checked on an Agilent 2100 Bioanalyzer.

TCR beta CDR3 regions were amplified from RNA transcripts. The first round of RT-PCR for the TCR CDR3 was performed with the HTBI primer set and the Qiagen OneStep RT-PCR kit. Libraries were constructed in a second round of multiplex PCR, after which size selection and purification were carried out. The libraries were sequenced on an Illumina HiSeq2000 using paired-end 100 bp reads. The original pipeline was this. SOAPnuke was used to process the raw data, with reads discarded if the reads contained adapters or uncalled bases, had a mean Phred below 15, or lacked an exact constant-primer or identifier match. COPE v1.2.5 was used to merge high-quality paired reads, and clonotypes were defined as unique nucleotide sequences. MiTCR v1.1 was used to align the clonotypes against IMGT TRBV, TRBD and TRBJ reference segments. Only V-J combinations with frequency above 0.0001, covering about 99% of repertoires, were analysed. A TCS score was defined as the ratio between F50 (clonal expansion) and ExV (chaos), using BLOSUM62-based TCRdist between CDR3 peptides within each V-J. Welch's t-statistics and random forest reduced 514 V-J features to 10 to 15, which were used in a naive Bayes classifier (R e1071). The raw public reads went through TCRdb reprocessing: fastp at Q25, MiXCR clone calling, in-frame beta chains kept. Identical CDR3 protein sequences are pooled into one entry, listed with their most common genes and DNA. The authors' filters were not applied to this entry. The sample has fewer than 700,000 distinct CDR3 sequences on record, roughly 16% of them singletons. Less than 4.5% of the sample is taken by the ten largest.

This clonotype was detected a few times. Its antigen is unknown. Within one base of it there is no much larger clone, and no base qualities were kept. The specimen sequenced was blood. The sequence derives from a woman aged 25-40 years with Graves' hyperthyroidism. The sequence links TRBV20-1 to TRBJ2-5; matching of 5 bases hints at TRBD2 as the D gene. The CDR3 sequence is CSALHRGTQYF. The nucleotide sequence reads as follows: TGCAGTGCCCTACATCGGGGAACCCAGTACTTC.